The next 6 T cell receptor beta chains were all read from a single sample in a study of CD8 T cells in Susac syndrome. A quantity of about 0.5 to 1 ug RNA underwent reverse transcription using random hexamers. One entry per CDR3 protein, called by TCRdb with MiXCR from the immunoSEQ multiplex PCR reads. This sample has around 170,000 distinct CDR3 sequences, with around 95% found just once. Sequences were obtained from CD4+ T cells from PBMCs. The receptors shown here come from a human donor with Susac syndrome.

V gene TRBV9 combines with J gene TRBJ2-1; 11 positions agree with TRBD2. This CDR3 is 15 amino acids long. The germline CDR1 and CDR2 sequences are SGDLS and YYNGEE. The trim removed 1 base at V and 8 bases at J, leaving 5 bases unmatched. The CDR3 sequence is CASSVRGLAEHEQFF. Written as DNA, the CDR3 is TGTGCCAGCAGCGTACGGGGACTAGCGGAGCATGAGCAGTTCTTC.

The V and J genes are TRBV4-2 and TRBJ1-2; D not resolved. This CDR3 comprises 16 residues. V shed 4 bases and J shed 0 bases, with 15 bases lying between them. CDR1 and CDR2 (germline): LGHNA, YNFKEQ. CDR3 nucleotide sequence: TGTGCCAGCAGCCCCGCTCCCGGGGAGGCTAACTATGGCTACACCTTC. The encoded protein is CASSPAPGEANYGYTF.

This chain joins TRBV3-1 and TRBJ2-5; D gene uncertain. The CDR3 loop spans 15 amino acids. Per the germline V gene, CDR1 is LGHDT and CDR2 is YNNKEL (reference sequence). V shed 1 base and J shed 1 base, with 10 bases lying between them. The chain's CDR3 is CASSQVGAVQETQYF. The CDR3 DNA is TGTGCCAGCAGCCAAGTAGGAGCCGTCCAAGAGACCCAGTACTTC.

The chain uses TRBV18 and TRBJ2-1; D is uncertain. Germline CDR1 is KGHSH and CDR2 is LQKENI. Trimming removed 3 bases at V and 5 bases at J, with 11 bases between. The CDR3 extends over 14 amino acids. The CDR3 spells CASSPALADNEQFF. The CDR3 DNA follows: TGTGCCAGCTCACCCGCGTTAGCAGACAATGAGCAGTTCTTC.

The chain is built from TRBV5-4 and TRBJ1-2; no reliable D call. The CDR3 has 13 amino acids. V shed 3 bases and J shed 3 bases, with 9 bases lying between them. Germline assignment: CDR1 SGHNT and CDR2 YYREEE (reference sequence). This CDR3 is CASSSGPDYGYTF. DNA of the CDR3: TGTGCCAGCAGCTCGGGCCCTGACTATGGCTACACCTTC.

This sequence joins TRBV2 and TRBJ2-7, with unresolved D. Germline V gene lookup returns CDR1 SNHLY and CDR2 FYNNEI. The CDR3 extends over 13 amino acids. V lost 6 bases and J lost 0, with 9 bases in between. CDR3 protein: CASRPPSSYEQYF. In DNA form, the CDR3 reads TGTGCCAGCAGGCCCCCGAGCTCCTACGAGCAGTACTTC. Full variable domain (outside the CDR3, taken from reference TRBV2 and TRBJ2-7): EPEVTQTPSHQVTQMGQEVILRCVPISNHLYFYWYRQILGQKVEFLVSFYNNEISEKSEIFDDQFSVERPDGSNFTLKIRSTKLEDSAMYFCASRPPSSYEQYFGPGTRLTVT.